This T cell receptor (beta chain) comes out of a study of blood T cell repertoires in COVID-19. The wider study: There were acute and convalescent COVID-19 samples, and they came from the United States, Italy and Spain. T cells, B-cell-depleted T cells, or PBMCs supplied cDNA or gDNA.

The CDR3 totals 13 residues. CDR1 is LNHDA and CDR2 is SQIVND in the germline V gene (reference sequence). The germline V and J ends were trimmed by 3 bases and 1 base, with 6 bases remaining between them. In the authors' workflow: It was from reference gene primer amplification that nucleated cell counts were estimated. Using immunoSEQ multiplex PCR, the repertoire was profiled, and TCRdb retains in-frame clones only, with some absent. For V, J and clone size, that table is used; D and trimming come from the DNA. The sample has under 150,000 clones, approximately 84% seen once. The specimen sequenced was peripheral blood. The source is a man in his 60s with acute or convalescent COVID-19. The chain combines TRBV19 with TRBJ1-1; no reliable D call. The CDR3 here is CASSISRNTEAFF. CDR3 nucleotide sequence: TGTGCCAGTAGTATCTCTAGGAACACTGAAGCTTTCTTT.